Following are 19 T cell receptor beta chains from one sample sequenced in a study of immune heterogeneity within non-small cell lung tumors. For the TCR beta CDR3, multiplex PCR with 32 V and 13 J primers performed the amplification. MiXCR, applied by TCRdb to the multiplex PCR reads, yields one record per CDR3 protein. The data show some 2,500 distinct CDR3 sequences, roughly 48% seen once. Genomic DNA from bulk tumor acted as the template, and roughly 0.55 ug was loaded per sample. Surgery yielded several widely spaced biopsies per primary tumor. Surgery that was curative in intent was performed on patients with untreated, newly diagnosed non-small cell lung cancer. Sequenced material: lung tumor tissue. These receptor sequences come from a man between 50 and 59 years old with non-small cell lung cancer.

The V call is TRBV5-1, the J call TRBJ2-1; weak D call: TRBD2 (6 bases). The ends were cut back, 0 bases at V and 7 bases at J, with 11 bases in the middle. Germline V gene sequence: CDR1 SGHRS, CDR2 YFSETQ. The CDR3 is 14 amino acids. As DNA, the CDR3 is TGCGCCAGCAGCTTGGAAGGGGCGGGGAATGAGCAGTTCTTC. Translation: CASSLEGAGNEQFF.

The V gene is TRBV18, the J gene TRBJ2-4; weak D call: TRBD2 (6 bases). The germline V and J ends were trimmed by 2 bases and 1 base, with 18 bases remaining between them. The CDR3 sequence is 18 residues long. Germline-derived CDR1 and CDR2 are KGHSH and LQKENI. CDR3 protein: CASSPGGRSSAAKNIQYF. The CDR3, as DNA: TGTGCCAGCTCACCAGGTGGAAGGTCTAGCGCGGCCAAAAACATTCAGTACTTC.

This chain uses TRBV20-1 with TRBJ2-2, with D tentatively TRBD2 (6 bases). The CDR3 is made up of 14 amino acids. The V end lost 5 bases, the J end lost 0 bases, and 10 bases lay between the germline ends. Germline V gene sequence: CDR1 DFQATT, CDR2 SNEGSKA (reference sequence). The CDR3 protein is CSAVSGTNTGELFF. The CDR3 nucleotides are TGCAGTGCTGTTAGCGGAACGAACACCGGGGAGCTGTTTTTT.

The chain couples TRBV6-2 or TRBV6-3 to TRBJ2-1, with 7 bases aligning to TRBD2. V lost 0 bases to trimming and J lost 4 bases; unmatched junction nucleotides: 3. This CDR3 comprises 15 residues. CDR1 is MNHEY, CDR2 SVGEGT, per germline. This CDR3 reads CASSYSRDYYNEQFF. DNA of the CDR3: TGTGCCAGCAGTTACTCGAGGGACTATTACAATGAGCAGTTCTTC.

By share of the sample, this clonotype is medium-sized. The V call is TRBV3-1, the J call TRBJ1-1, with D uncertain. Between the trimmed V and J ends, which lost 1 base and 4 bases, there was a span of 4 bases. This CDR3 comprises 12 residues. CDR1 and CDR2 (germline): LGHDT, YNNKEL (reference sequence). The CDR3 sequence is CASSQGGTEAFF. CDR3 DNA sequence: TGTGCCAGCAGCCAAGGGGGCACTGAAGCTTTCTTT.

This clonotype was seen more than once but under ten times. The chain recombines TRBV28 with TRBJ2-1; D perhaps matches TRBD1 (5 bases). The CDR3 covers 15 residues. The V gene's germline CDR1 is MDHEN and CDR2 SYDVKM. Trimming left V 1 base short and J 6 bases short, with 13 bases between. CDR3 residues: CASSLFGASSNEQFF. Here the CDR3 DNA reads TGTGCCAGCAGTTTATTTGGGGCTAGTTCCAATGAGCAGTTCTTC. Full variable domain (remainder filled in from reference TRBV28 and TRBJ2-1): DVKVTQSSRYLVKRTGEKVFLECVQDMDHENMFWYRQDPGLGLRLIYFSYDVKMKEKGDIPEGYSVSREKKERFSLILESASTNQTSMYLCASSLFGASSNEQFFGPGTRLTVL.

The chain employs TRBV5-1 and TRBJ2-1, with 13 positions matching TRBD2. Germline-derived CDR1 and CDR2 are SGHRS and YFSETQ. V lost 4 bases and J lost 10; bases outside the gene matches: 8. This CDR3 has 15 amino acids. The CDR3 protein is CASSGGTSGIGEQFF. The CDR3 DNA reads as TGCGCCAGCAGCGGCGGGACTAGCGGGATCGGGGAGCAGTTCTTC.

This clonotype is medium-sized (0.01 to 0.1%) in the sample. This chain connects TRBV5-1 to TRBJ2-1; D gene ambiguous. Germline V gene data show CDR1 as SGHRS and CDR2 as YFSETQ. The CDR3 is 13 amino acids. V lost 0 bases and J 5 bases, leaving 6 bases between the germline ends. The CDR3 loop is CASSLVANNEQFF. As DNA, the CDR3 is TGCGCCAGCAGCTTGGTTGCGAACAATGAGCAGTTCTTC.

Judged by abundance, this clonotype is medium-sized. This chain links TRBV7-8 with TRBJ1-4; D is perhaps TRBD1 (5 bases). V shed 1 base and J shed 2 bases, with 14 bases lying between them. Germline V gene lookup returns CDR1 SGHVS and CDR2 FQNEAQ. The CDR3 contains 17 residues. The CDR3 protein is CASSLVWQGGTNEKLFF. CDR3 DNA: TGTGCCAGCAGCTTAGTTTGGCAGGGAGGCACTAATGAAAAACTGTTTTTT.

By proportion, this clonotype is medium-sized. The chain recombines TRBV2 with TRBJ2-5; D remains ambiguous. The ends were cut back, 3 bases at V and 4 bases at J, with 6 bases in the middle. CDR1 and CDR2 (germline): SNHLY, FYNNEI. The CDR3 has 12 amino acids. The CDR3 nucleotides are TGTGCCAGCAGTGACAGGAGAGAGACCCAGTACTTC. Protein product: CASSDRRETQYF.

This clonotype is large (0.1 to 1%) by share. This chain joins TRBV7-3 and TRBJ1-3; D is ambiguous. V was trimmed by 5 bases and J by 2 bases, leaving 4 bases between them. The CDR3 runs 12 residues. The germline V gene encodes CDR1 SGHTA and CDR2 FQGTGA. Here the CDR3 reads CASSHAGNTIYF. CDR3 nucleotide sequence: TGTGCCAGCAGCCATGCTGGAAACACCATATATTTT.

This clonotype is categorized as medium-sized. The V call is TRBV2, the J call TRBJ1-1, with D hard to call. Looked up from germline, CDR1 is SNHLY and CDR2 is FYNNEI. The V gene lost 4 bases and the J gene lost 1 base, with 7 bases spanning the gap. CDR3 length equals 13 residues. The CDR3 nucleotides are TGTGCCAGCAGTGTCTGGGGGAACACTGAAGCTTTCTTT. Translating gives CASSVWGNTEAFF.

The chain employs TRBV19 and TRBJ2-1; no firm D call. This CDR3 region has 15 residues. The V and J ends lost 5 bases and 4 bases respectively, with 15 bases between them. Germline V gene sequence: CDR1 LNHDA, CDR2 SQIVND (reference sequence). The CDR3, as DNA: TGTGCCAGTAGTCTCTCATCGAACGGGTACAATGAGCAGTTCTTC. Its translation: CASSLSSNGYNEQFF.

The J gene is TRBJ1-6, the V gene TRBV27; no definite D call. CDR1 is MNHEY and CDR2 is SMNVEV in the germline V gene (reference sequence). CDR3 size: 14 residues. V lost 4 bases and J lost 5, with 9 bases in between. The CDR3 spells CASSSMADNSPLHF. Here the CDR3 DNA reads TGTGCCAGCAGTTCGATGGCGGATAATTCACCCCTCCACTTT.

The chain recombines TRBV28 with TRBJ2-7; D remains ambiguous. The CDR3 covers 14 residues. Germline V CDR1 and CDR2: MDHEN, SYDVKM. The V and J ends lost 3 bases and 3 bases respectively, with 12 bases between them. The CDR3, as DNA: TGTGCCAGCAGTTTCCCCTCGGTAGGCTACGAGCAGTACTTC. Amino acids: CASSFPSVGYEQYF.

Sample share makes this clonotype medium-sized (0.01 to 0.1%). The chain recombines TRBV10-2 with TRBJ1-5, with D hard to call. Between the trimmed V and J ends, which lost 0 bases and 3 bases, there was a span of 6 bases. There are 14 residues in the CDR3. The germline gives CDR1 WSHSY, CDR2 SAAADI. CDR3 DNA: TGCGCCAGCAGTGAGTCAGGGTACAATCAGCCCCAGCATTTT. Its protein product is CASSESGYNQPQHF.

This sequence joins TRBV6-1 and TRBJ2-1; 10 nucleotides agree with TRBD2. V lost 4 bases to trimming and J lost 9 bases; unmatched junction nucleotides: 9. Germline-derived CDR1 and CDR2 are MNHNS and SASEGT. This CDR3 has 15 residues. This CDR3 reads CASSGPSSGSAEQFF. CDR3 nucleotides: TGTGCCAGCAGTGGGCCATCTAGCGGGAGCGCTGAGCAGTTCTTC.

The gene calls are TRBV27 and TRBJ2-3; 7 bases line up with TRBD1. V shed 5 bases, J shed 2 bases, and the junction held 7 bases outside the gene matches. Germline CDR1 MNHEY, CDR2 SMNVEV (reference sequence). CDR3 size: 15 residues. Here the CDR3 reads CASSPWDRDTDTQYF. Written as DNA, the CDR3 is TGTGCCAGCAGTCCCTGGGACAGAGACACAGATACGCAGTATTTT.

The chain has TRBV9 and TRBJ2-1; TRBD2 agrees at 8 bases. With 4 bases clipped from V and 3 bases from J, the junction kept 12 bases outside the gene matches. CDR3 length equals 17 residues. CDR1 is SGDLS and CDR2 is YYNGEE in the germline V gene. DNA of the CDR3: TGTGCCAGCAGCCTAAAAGATAGCGGGACCTTCTACAATGAGCAGTTCTTC. This gives the protein CASSLKDSGTFYNEQFF.